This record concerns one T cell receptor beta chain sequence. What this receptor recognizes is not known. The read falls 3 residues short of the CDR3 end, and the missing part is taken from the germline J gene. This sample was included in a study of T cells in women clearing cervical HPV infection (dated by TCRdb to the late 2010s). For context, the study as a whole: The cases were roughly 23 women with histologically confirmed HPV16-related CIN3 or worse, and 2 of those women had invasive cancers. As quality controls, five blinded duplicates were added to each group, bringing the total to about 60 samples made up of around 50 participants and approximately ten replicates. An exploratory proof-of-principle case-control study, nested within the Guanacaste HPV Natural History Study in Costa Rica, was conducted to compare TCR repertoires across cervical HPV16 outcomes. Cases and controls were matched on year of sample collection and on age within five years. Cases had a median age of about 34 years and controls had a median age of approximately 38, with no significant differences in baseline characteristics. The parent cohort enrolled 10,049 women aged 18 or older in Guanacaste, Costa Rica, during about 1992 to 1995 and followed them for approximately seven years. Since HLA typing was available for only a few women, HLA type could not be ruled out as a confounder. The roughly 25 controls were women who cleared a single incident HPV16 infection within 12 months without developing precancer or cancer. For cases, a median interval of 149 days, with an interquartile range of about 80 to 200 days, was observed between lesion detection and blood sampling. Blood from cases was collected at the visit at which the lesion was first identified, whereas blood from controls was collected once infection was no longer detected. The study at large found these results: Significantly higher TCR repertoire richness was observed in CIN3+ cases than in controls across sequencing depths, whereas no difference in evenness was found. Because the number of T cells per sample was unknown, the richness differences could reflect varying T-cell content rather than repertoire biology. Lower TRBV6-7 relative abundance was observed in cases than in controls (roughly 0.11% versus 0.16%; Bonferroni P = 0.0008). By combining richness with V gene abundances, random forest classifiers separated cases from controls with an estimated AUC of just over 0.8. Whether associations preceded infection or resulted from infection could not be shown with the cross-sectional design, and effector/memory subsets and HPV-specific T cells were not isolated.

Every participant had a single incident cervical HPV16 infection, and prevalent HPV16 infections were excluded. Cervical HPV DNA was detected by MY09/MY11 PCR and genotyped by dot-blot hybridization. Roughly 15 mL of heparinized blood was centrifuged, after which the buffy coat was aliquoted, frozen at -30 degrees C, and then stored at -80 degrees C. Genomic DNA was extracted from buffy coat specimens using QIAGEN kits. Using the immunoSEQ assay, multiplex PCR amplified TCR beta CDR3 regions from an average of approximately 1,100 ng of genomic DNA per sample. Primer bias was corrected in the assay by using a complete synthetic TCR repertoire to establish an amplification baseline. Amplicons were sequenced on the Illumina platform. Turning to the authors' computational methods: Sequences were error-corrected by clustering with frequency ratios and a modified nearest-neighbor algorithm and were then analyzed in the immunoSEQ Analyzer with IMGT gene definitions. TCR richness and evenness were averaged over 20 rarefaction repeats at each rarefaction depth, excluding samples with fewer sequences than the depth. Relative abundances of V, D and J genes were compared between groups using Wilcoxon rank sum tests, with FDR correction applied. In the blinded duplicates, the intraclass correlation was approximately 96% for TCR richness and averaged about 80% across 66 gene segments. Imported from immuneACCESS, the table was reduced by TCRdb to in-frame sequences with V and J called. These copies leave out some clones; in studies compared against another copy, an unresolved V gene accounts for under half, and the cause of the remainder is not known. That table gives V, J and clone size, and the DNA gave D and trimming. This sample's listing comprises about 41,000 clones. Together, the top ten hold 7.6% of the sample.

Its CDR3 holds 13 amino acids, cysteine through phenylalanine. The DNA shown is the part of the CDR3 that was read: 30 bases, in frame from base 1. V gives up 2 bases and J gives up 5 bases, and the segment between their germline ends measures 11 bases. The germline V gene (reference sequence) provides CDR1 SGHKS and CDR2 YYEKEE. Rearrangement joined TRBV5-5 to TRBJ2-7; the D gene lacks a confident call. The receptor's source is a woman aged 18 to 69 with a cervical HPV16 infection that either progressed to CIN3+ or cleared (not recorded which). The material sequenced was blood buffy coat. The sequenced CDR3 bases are TGTGCCAGCAGCTTTAGGGTTGTCCACGAG. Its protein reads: CASSFRVVHE. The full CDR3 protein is CASSFRVVHEQYF.